Listed here are 15 T cell receptor beta chains from one sample, sequenced in a study of human CD8 memory T cell subsets. Preparation of the TCR beta libraries relied on UMI-labeled 5' RACE. TCRdb re-called the 5' RACE reads and gives one entry per CDR3 protein, without DNA. Recorded here are 7,000 to 7,500 distinct CDR3 sequences; the top ten clones represent 21%. Input material: CD8+ T cells from PBMCs. The receptors here all came from a human donor in good health.

This chain joins TRBV6-4 and TRBJ2-2; the D call of TRBD1 rests on TCRdb alone, since no DNA is present to check it. Germline lookup yields CDR1 MRHNA and CDR2 SNTAGT. The CDR3 runs to 14 residues. CDR3 sequence: CASSGTGDTGELFF.

The chain recombines TRBV30 with TRBJ2-3; TCRdb names TRBD1, which stays unverified in the absence of DNA. The germline V gene has CDR1 GTSNPN and CDR2 SVGIG (reference sequence). The CDR3 is 14 amino acids. The CDR3 sequence: CAWGGQGLTDTQYF.

This rearrangement joins TRBV7-9 to TRBJ1-1; the TCRdb D gene call, TRBD1, has no DNA to confirm it. The CDR3 is made up of 15 amino acids. The V gene's germline CDR1 is SEHNR and CDR2 FQNEAQ (reference sequence). Here the CDR3 reads CASSLGSGARTEAFF.

CDR3 sequence: CASSLGLAGGPQETQYF. The V gene is TRBV12-3 or TRBV12-4, the J gene TRBJ2-5; lacking DNA, the TRBD2 call made by TCRdb goes unchecked. The CDR3 runs to 17 residues.

The gene calls are TRBV29-1 and TRBJ1-1; TCRdb designates TRBD1, a call that cannot be tested without DNA. CDR3 length: 14 residues. The germline CDR1 and CDR2 sequences are SQVTM and ANQGSEA. This CDR3 reads CSVVLGVANTEAFF.

The chain uses TRBV28 and TRBJ2-7. The CDR3 loop spans 16 amino acids. From germline, CDR1 is MDHEN and CDR2 SYDVKM. The CDR3 here is CASSGKRTEDSYEQYF.

The gene calls are TRBV18 and TRBJ2-7. The CDR3 runs 11 residues. CDR1 and CDR2 (germline): KGHSH, LQKENI. The chain's CDR3 is CASSDGYEQYF.

The rearrangement uses TRBV27 and TRBJ1-5. The CDR3 consists of 14 residues. In germline, CDR1 is MNHEY, CDR2 SMNVEV (reference sequence). CDR3 region: CASSEVLVDQPQHF.

The J gene is TRBJ2-5, the V gene TRBV5-4; TCRdb indicates TRBD2, and absent DNA this call remains unverified. Germline V gene sequence: CDR1 SGHNT, CDR2 YYREEE (reference sequence). The CDR3 spans 14 residues. This CDR3 is CASSLMRGEETQYF.

V and J are TRBV5-1 and TRBJ2-7; TCRdb picks TRBD2, but there is no DNA to check that call. The CDR3 sequence is 16 residues long. Germline V gene data show CDR1 as SGHRS and CDR2 as YFSETQ. The CDR3 loop is CASSVPPQGPSYEQYF.

The rearrangement uses TRBV4-1 and TRBJ1-2. This CDR3 is built from 16 residues. Germline V lookup: CDR1 MGHRA, CDR2 YSYEKL. CDR3 sequence reads: CASSQVQGKSNYGYTF.

The chain uses TRBV11-2 and TRBJ1-2. This CDR3 is 15 amino acids long. Germline V gene lookup returns CDR1 SGHAT and CDR2 FQNNGV. The CDR3 here is CASSLVRTANYGYTF.

V usage is TRBV6-6 and J usage is TRBJ1-2; without DNA, the TCRdb call of TRBD1 cannot be checked. The CDR3 is 14 residues long. Germline-derived CDR1 and CDR2 are MNHNY and SVGAGI (reference sequence). CDR3 sequence reads: CASSPETRSPGYTF.

The chain couples TRBV4-1 to TRBJ1-2. Per the germline V gene, CDR1 is MGHRA and CDR2 is YSYEKL. CDR3 length equals 12 residues. CDR3 residues: CASSQGQNLYTF.

The chain employs TRBV7-9 and TRBJ1-2. Germline V lookup: CDR1 SEHNR, CDR2 FQNEAQ (reference sequence). This CDR3 has 13 residues. CDR3: CASSIKAVYGYTF. Variable domain in full (rest from reference TRBV7-9 and TRBJ1-2): DTGVSQNPRHKITKRGQNVTFRCDPISEHNRLYWYRQTLGQGPEFLTYFQNEAQLEKSRLLSDRFSAERPKGSFSTLEIQRTEQGDSAMYLCASSIKAVYGYTFGSGTRLTVV.